The 18 T cell receptor beta chains below were found in one sample sequenced in a study of beta chain features in type 1 diabetes. Study-wide findings and caveats: Type 1 diabetes patients had TCRB CDR3s that were shorter (moderately but significantly so) in all four CD4+ subsets.

Expressed TCRB transcripts were sequenced after all isolated RNA was converted to cDNA. Measured with immunoSEQ multiplex PCR; TCRdb has only the in-frame clones, and not every one. The sample yields under 850,000 clones, around an eighth seen once. These TCRs' antigens remain unknown. Material for sequencing was naive CD4+ T cells from blood. The receptors were gathered from a man in his late teens or twenties with type 1 diabetes.

In this sample, this clone turned up a few times. The V and J genes are TRBV7-2 and TRBJ2-7; 8 bases are a match to TRBD1. This CDR3 comprises 16 residues. J was trimmed by 2 bases and V by 5 bases; bases with no gene match: 11. Germline assignment: CDR1 SGHTA and CDR2 FQGNSA. DNA for the CDR3: TGTGCCAGCAGCCTAGGACAGGGAATTGGTCCCTACGAGCAGTACTTC. Its protein is CASSLGQGIGPYEQYF.

Only a few counts were recorded for this clone. The chain employs TRBV7-6 and TRBJ1-4; no clear D gene. Germline V gives CDR1 SGHVS, CDR2 FNYEAQ. The CDR3 loop spans 16 amino acids. The V end was cut by 5 bases, the J end by 0 bases, with 13 bases between. The CDR3 sequence is CASSISTGTTNEKLFF. Written as DNA, the CDR3 is TGTGCCAGCAGCATCTCCACGGGAACAACTAATGAAAAACTGTTTTTT. The complete variable domain, with remaining parts taken from reference TRBV7-6 and TRBJ1-4, reads GAGVSQSPRYKVTKRGQDVALRCDPISGHVSLYWYRQALGQGPEFLTYFNYEAQQDKSGLPNDRFSAERPEGSISTLTIQRTEQRDSAMYRCASSISTGTTNEKLFFGSGTQLSVL.

This clone was counted a few times. The CDR3 coding sequence is TGTGCCAGCAGCCTATTGACGGGACAGGGAAATGAGCAGTTCTTC. Encoded protein: CASSLLTGQGNEQFF. The V and J genes are TRBV7-2 and TRBJ2-1; 9 bases map to TRBD1. The CDR3 loop spans 15 amino acids. CDR1 and CDR2 from the germline V gene are SGHTA and FQGNSA. J gave up 7 bases and V 5 bases, and 9 bases lay outside the gene matches.

The V and J genes are TRBV13 and TRBJ1-6, with 7 bases matching TRBD1. Germline CDR1 and CDR2: PRHDT and FYEKMQ (reference sequence). There are 15 residues in the CDR3. With V trimmed by 5 bases and J by 10 bases, 11 bases remained unmatched. The CDR3 sequence is CASSRNRGLDSPLHF. The DNA for the CDR3 is TGTGCCAGCAGCAGGAACAGGGGATTAGACTCACCCCTCCACTTT.

In its sample, this clone was seen a few times. This chain links TRBV6-6 with TRBJ2-5; 7 positions agree with TRBD2. The CDR3 length is 14 residues. Germline lookup yields CDR1 MNHNY and CDR2 SVGAGI (reference sequence). With 8 bases clipped from V and 5 bases from J, the junction kept 11 bases outside the gene matches. This CDR3 reads CASRGEGTAETQYF. The CDR3 bases are TGTGCCAGCCGGGGGGAGGGGACGGCGGAGACCCAGTACTTC.

The chain employs TRBV6-5 and TRBJ2-2; TRBD1 might be the D (6 bases). V gave up 6 bases and J gave up 0 bases, with 11 bases separating them. The germline V gene has CDR1 MNHEY and CDR2 SVGAGI. CDR3 length: 15 amino acids. Here the CDR3 reads CASRIGTTNTGELFF. The CDR3 DNA reads TGTGCCAGCAGGATAGGGACAACGAACACCGGGGAGCTGTTTTTT.

The genes are TRBV5-1 and TRBJ1-2; TRBD1 agrees at 7 bases. This CDR3 region has 14 residues. Looked up from germline, CDR1 is SGHRS and CDR2 is YFSETQ. V lost 0 bases and J lost 6; bases outside the gene matches: 5. DNA for the CDR3: TGCGCCAGCAGCTTGGAGGGGGCTCTAGATGGCTACACCTTC. Protein product: CASSLEGALDGYTF.

The sample holds a few counts of this clone. V gene TRBV30 combines with J gene TRBJ2-1, with D perhaps matching TRBD2 (7 bases). The V gene lost 5 bases and the J gene lost 3 bases, with 11 bases spanning the gap. This CDR3 has 13 residues. Per the germline V gene, CDR1 is GTSNPN and CDR2 is SVGIG (reference sequence). Written as DNA, the CDR3 is TGTGCCTGGGGGAGGGACAACTACAATGAGCAGTTCTTC. The encoded protein is CAWGRDNYNEQFF.

This clone has a handful of counts. The V gene is TRBV19, the J gene TRBJ1-1; the match to TRBD1 covers 9 bases. V dropped 7 bases and J dropped 4; count of bases not matched to a gene: 7. Germline assignment: CDR1 LNHDA and CDR2 SQIVND (reference sequence). This CDR3 contains 14 residues. The CDR3 region has the DNA TGTGCCAGTACCTCGACAGGGGGTGGCACTGAAGCTTTCTTT. Its protein is CASTSTGGGTEAFF.

Comment on this clone: Other DNA sequences in the sample encode the same CDR3. The genes are TRBV29-1 and TRBJ1-1; perhaps TRBD1 as D (5 bases). The CDR3 runs to 13 residues. The V gene's germline CDR1 is SQVTM and CDR2 ANQGSEA. Trimming shortened V by 7 bases and J by 0 bases, and 12 bases separated the two germline ends. The CDR3 is CSAAGRMNTEAFF. The CDR3 DNA reads as TGCAGCGCCGCGGGACGGATGAACACTGAAGCTTTCTTT.

In this sample, this clone turned up a few times. The chain combines TRBV29-1 with TRBJ1-1; D is unresolved. Germline lookup yields CDR1 SQVTM and CDR2 ANQGSEA. This CDR3 is built from 13 residues. Trimming removed 1 base from V and 1 base from J, with 7 bases in between. CDR3 DNA: TGCAGCGTTGAAGGGGGAGCGAACACTGAAGCTTTCTTT. This codes for CSVEGGANTEAFF.

The V call is TRBV7-9, the J call TRBJ2-2; the D call may be TRBD1 or TRBD2 (6 bases each). V lost 6 bases, J lost 3 bases, and 11 bases lay in between. Germline CDR1 SEHNR, CDR2 FQNEAQ (reference sequence). CDR3 length: 14 residues. CDR3: CASRSGEDTGELFF. The CDR3 DNA reads as TGTGCCAGCAGGTCAGGGGAGGACACCGGGGAGCTGTTTTTT.

On this clone: This sample also contains other DNA sequences that code for the same CDR3. V is TRBV2 and J is TRBJ2-5; D uncertain. The CDR3 has 11 residues. Germline-derived CDR1 and CDR2 are SNHLY and FYNNEI. The ends were cut back, 8 bases at V and 0 bases at J, with 4 bases in the middle. DNA of the CDR3: TGTGCCAGCGGTTACCAAGAGACCCAGTACTTC. Its translation is CASGYQETQYF.

This clone was seen only once. The sample carries other DNA sequences with the same CDR3. V and J are TRBV15 and TRBJ1-1; D remains ambiguous. The CDR3 length is 13 residues. Trimming shortened V by 3 bases and J by 1 base, and 6 bases separated the two germline ends. The V gene's germline CDR1 is LNHNV and CDR2 YYDKDF (reference sequence). CDR3 region: CATSSYRNTEAFF. The CDR3 nucleotides read TGTGCCACCAGCAGTTATAGGAACACTGAAGCTTTCTTT.

This clone turned up a few times. The chain joins TRBV25-1 to TRBJ1-2, with TRBD1 as a possible D gene (6 bases). Trimming took 2 bases from V and 2 from J, leaving 6 bases between them. This CDR3 is 13 amino acids long. The germline gives CDR1 MGHDK, CDR2 SYGVNS. Written as DNA, the CDR3 is TGTGCCAGCAGTGAAACAGGGAACTATGGCTACACCTTC. Translated: CASSETGNYGYTF.

The chain joins TRBV6-5 to TRBJ1-6, with D possibly being TRBD1 (5 bases). The CDR3 consists of 15 residues. In germline, CDR1 is MNHEY, CDR2 SVGAGI. V was cut by 7 bases and J by 9 bases, with 19 bases left in between. In DNA, the CDR3 is TGTGCCAGCACCAGGGCGGAGGGATATGTTTCACCCCTCCACTTT. This gives the protein CASTRAEGYVSPLHF.

The V and J genes are TRBV6-5 and TRBJ2-7, with a possible D match to TRBD1 (6 bases). Germline loops: CDR1 MNHEY, CDR2 SVGAGI. V was trimmed by 6 bases and J by 4 bases, leaving 19 bases between them. The CDR3 extends over 15 amino acids. CDR3 DNA: TGTGCCAGCAGAAAGACAGGCCTGTACGAATACGAGCAGTACTTC. Translation gives CASRKTGLYEYEQYF.

There are a few counts of this clone. The chain is built from TRBV28 and TRBJ2-3; no clear D gene. CDR1 is MDHEN and CDR2 is SYDVKM in the germline V gene. The V end lost 7 bases, the J end lost 5 bases, and 10 bases lay between the germline ends. The CDR3 covers 12 residues. The CDR3 coding sequence is TGTGCCAGCACCGAACGAGAAGATACGCAGTATTTT. It translates to CASTEREDTQYF.